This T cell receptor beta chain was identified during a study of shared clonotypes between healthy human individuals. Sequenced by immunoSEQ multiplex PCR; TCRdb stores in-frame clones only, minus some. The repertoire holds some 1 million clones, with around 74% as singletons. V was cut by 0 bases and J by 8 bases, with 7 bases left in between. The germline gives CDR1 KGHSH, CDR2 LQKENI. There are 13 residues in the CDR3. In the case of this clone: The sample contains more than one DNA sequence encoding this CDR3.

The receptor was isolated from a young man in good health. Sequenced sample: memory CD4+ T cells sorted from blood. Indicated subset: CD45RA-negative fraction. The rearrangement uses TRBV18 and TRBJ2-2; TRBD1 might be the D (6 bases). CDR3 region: CASSPPGAGELFF. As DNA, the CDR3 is TGTGCCAGCTCACCACCGGGGGCTGGGGAGCTGTTTTTT. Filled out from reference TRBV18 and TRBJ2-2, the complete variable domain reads NAGVMQNPRHLVRRRGQEARLRCSPMKGHSHVYWYRQLPEEGLKFMVYLQKENIIDESGMPKERFSAEFPKEGPSILRIQQVVRGDSAAYFCASSPPGAGELFFGEGSRLTVL.